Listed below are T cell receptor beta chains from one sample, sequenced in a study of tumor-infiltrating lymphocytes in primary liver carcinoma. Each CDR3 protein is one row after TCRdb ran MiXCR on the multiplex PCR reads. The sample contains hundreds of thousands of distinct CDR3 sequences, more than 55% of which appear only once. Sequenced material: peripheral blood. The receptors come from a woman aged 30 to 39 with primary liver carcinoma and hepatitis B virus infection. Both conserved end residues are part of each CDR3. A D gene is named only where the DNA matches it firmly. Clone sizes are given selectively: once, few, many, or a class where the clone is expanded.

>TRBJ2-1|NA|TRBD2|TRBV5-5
CASSLSGNHNEQFF
TGTGCCAGCAGTCTTAGCGGGAACCACAATGAGCAGTTCTTC
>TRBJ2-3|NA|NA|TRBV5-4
CASSWGSPVSTDTQYF
TGTGCCAGCAGCTGGGGATCGCCTGTAAGCACAGATACGCAGTATTTT
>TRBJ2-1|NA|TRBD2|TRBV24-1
CATSEEERLAAFFF
TGTGCCACCAGTGAAGAGGAGCGACTAGCGGCGTTTTTCTTC
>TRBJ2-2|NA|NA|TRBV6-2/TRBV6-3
CASAQGKEMIGGLFF
TGTGCCAGCGCTCAGGGGAAGGAGATGATCGGGGGGCTGTTTTTT
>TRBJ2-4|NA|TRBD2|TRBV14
CASSQYNKGSSGGNIQYF
TGTGCCAGCAGCCAATACAACAAGGGGTCTAGCGGTGGGAACATTCAGTACTTC
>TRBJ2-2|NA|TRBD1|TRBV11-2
CVGSLDLVGQGSTGELFF
TGTGTCGGCAGCTTAGATCTAGTAGGACAGGGTTCCACCGGGGAGCTGTTTTTT
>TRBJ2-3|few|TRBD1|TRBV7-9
CASSLDRVISDTQYF
TGTGCCAGCAGCCTCGACAGGGTGATCTCAGATACGCAGTATTTT
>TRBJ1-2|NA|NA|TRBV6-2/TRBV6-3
CASGPNGLRDYGYTF
TGTGCCAGCGGTCCTAACGGACTCCGGGACTATGGCTACACCTTC
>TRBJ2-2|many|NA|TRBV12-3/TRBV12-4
CASSFPYTGELFF
TGTGCCAGCAGTTTCCCGTATACCGGGGAGCTGTTTTTT
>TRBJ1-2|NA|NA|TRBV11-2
CASSLDGSSYGYTF
TGTGCCAGCAGCTTAGACGGCAGTTCCTATGGTTACACCTTC
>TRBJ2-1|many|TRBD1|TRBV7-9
CASSLGSLTGVEDNEQFF
TGTGCCAGCAGCTTGGGAAGTTTAACAGGGGTAGAAGACAATGAGCAGTTCTTC
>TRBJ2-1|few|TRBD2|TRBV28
CASSLLLAYEQFF
TGTGCCAGCAGTCTACTACTAGCGTATGAGCAGTTCTTC
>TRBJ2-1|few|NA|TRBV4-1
CASSQGSLQPEQFF
TGCGCCAGCAGCCAAGGGTCTCTCCAACCCGAGCAGTTCTTC
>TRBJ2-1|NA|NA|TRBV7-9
CASSLHSLQGWIF
TGTGCCAGCAGCTTACACTCCTTACAGGGTTGGATCTTC
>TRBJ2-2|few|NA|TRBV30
CAWRARKRDSTGELFF
TGTGCCTGGAGGGCTCGGAAGCGGGACAGTACCGGGGAGCTGTTTTTT
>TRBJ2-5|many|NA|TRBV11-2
CASSLARQGLQETQYF
TGTGCCAGCAGCTTAGCAAGACAGGGACTACAAGAGACCCAGTACTTC
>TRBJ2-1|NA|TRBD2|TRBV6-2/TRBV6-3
CASTKVAGVNNEQFF
TGTGCCAGCACTAAGGTAGCGGGAGTAAACAATGAGCAGTTCTTC
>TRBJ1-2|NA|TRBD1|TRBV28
CASSLWTGGGEGYTF
TGTGCCAGCAGTCTCTGGACAGGGGGAGGAGAAGGCTACACCTTC